The clone carrying this T cell receptor beta chain was observed a few times. Its antigen is unidentified. Germline V gives CDR1 MNHNS, CDR2 SASEGT. V was cut by 6 bases and J by 2 bases, with 14 bases left in between. CDR3 length: 15 residues. This record comes from a study of CD8+CD57+ T cells in acquired aplastic anemia. Study in general: Yields of DNA that came from sorted CD4+ and CD8+ cells averaged roughly 3.2 ug. Notes on the study in general: Levels of CD8+ Simpson's diversity were not significantly distinct in patients versus controls. Some 31 CD8+ CDR3 sequences were shared between patients and controls.

Genomic DNA was employed as the template in profiling TCR beta VDJ and CDR3. Using its own MiXCR run on the reads, TCRdb lists one record per CDR3 protein. The repertoire holds about 220,000 distinct CDR3 sequences, around 32% seen once, with around 1.1% in the top ten. What was sequenced was sorted CD4+, CD8+, or CD8+CD57+ T cells (not recorded which) from PBMCs. The J gene is TRBJ2-1, the V gene TRBV6-1, with D possibly matching TRBD1 (6 bases). This sequence was found in a human donor in good health, serving as a control. The CDR3 DNA is TGTGCCAGCAGGAACCCCGGGACAACCTACAATGAGCAGTTCTTC. This gives the protein CASRNPGTTYNEQFF.